These T cell receptor beta chains were read from a single sample in a study of response to subunit inactivated influenza vaccine. From the RT-PCR reads, TCRdb called clonotypes with MiXCR, one entry per CDR3 protein. This table has a few hundred thousand distinct CDR3 sequences, 11% appearing once. This sample was shared with a second study, whose subject was T cells expressing NK-cell markers.

The specimen comprised PBMCs from blood, sampled on the day of vaccination. Receptor source: a man aged 50-60 years who received an inactivated influenza vaccine. The CDR3 runs from the conserved cysteine through the conserved F or W. Size is omitted from some rows. Given values are once, few, many or a class for expanded clones.

>-|14|TRBV20-1
CSAISGTGVETQYF
>few|16|TRBV4-3
CASSQGPEPSTDTQYF
>-|14|TRBV5-1
CASSLADREETQYF
>-|15|TRBV15
CATSRDYAQVGEQYF
>many|12|TRBV18
CASSPMRDEQYF
>many|17|TRBV6-1
CASSPTTGTGGTDTQYF
>few|13|TRBV30
CAWVRDTNTEAFF
>few|15|TRBV7-2
CASSPTAGSTDTQYF
>-|13|TRBV14
CASSDRQGKTQYF
>-|13|TRBV20-1
CSARRQQNTEAFF
>-|14|TRBV12-3/TRBV12-4
CASNSGTGHNEQFF
>-|13|TRBV2
CASSGLRGDTQYF
>few|15|TRBV5-1
CASSSTGEGNQPQHF
>few|16|TRBV6-2/TRBV6-3
CASSHGRGQVLQPQHF
>few|16|TRBV5-1
CASSSTDPRANTEAFF
>-|13|TRBV11-2
CASSPDSAATQYF
>-|13|TRBV20-1
CSARPTGRGEQYF
>few|16|TRBV6-5
CASSFSRDSYTGELFF
>few|13|TRBV20-1
CSASGGVYNEQFF
>-|16|TRBV7-9
CASSLARGIGYNEQFF
>few|14|TRBV6-2/TRBV6-3
CASSYGQGSYEQYF
>many|13|TRBV27
CASSLASGYEQYF
>many|14|TRBV10-3
CAIGWGQSSYEQYF
>-|15|TRBV5-1
CASSGREAWDYGYTF
>many|17|TRBV5-1
CASSFTSGDVGKETQYF
>few|14|TRBV12-3/TRBV12-4
CASSPTGDGDTQYF
>few|14|TRBV19
CASSISGSNQPQHF
>-|14|TRBV9
CASSASSLNTEAFF
>-|14|TRBV20-1
CSARTRRARNEQFF
>few|15|TRBV20-1
CSARDPGQSNEKLFF
>-|15|TRBV7-9
CASSPNSGWQETQYF
>few|12|TRBV7-2
CASSKGVDTQYF
>-|13|TRBV18
CASSPTHSYEQYF
>few|13|TRBV3-1
CASSPPWAETQYF
>-|14|TRBV3-1
CASSQTTSGDTQYF
>few|13|TRBV2
CASSRAGTGELFF
>-|12|TRBV12-3/TRBV12-4
CASGPGLETQYF
>few|15|TRBV5-1
CASSLMGEDTGELFF
>many|14|TRBV4-2
CASSLLGTLQTQYF
>few|13|TRBV20-1
CSAINRGYYGYTF
>few|14|TRBV6-2/TRBV6-3
CASSSGLAAPEQYF
>few|16|TRBV4-1
CASSQGASASNQPQHF
>few|15|TRBV7-2
CASSGPGHSNTEAFF
>few|13|TRBV12-3/TRBV12-4
CASSWGLTGELFF
>-|13|TRBV29-1
CSVDGRALGEQYF
>few|16|TRBV5-1
CASSLIRSGFTGELFF